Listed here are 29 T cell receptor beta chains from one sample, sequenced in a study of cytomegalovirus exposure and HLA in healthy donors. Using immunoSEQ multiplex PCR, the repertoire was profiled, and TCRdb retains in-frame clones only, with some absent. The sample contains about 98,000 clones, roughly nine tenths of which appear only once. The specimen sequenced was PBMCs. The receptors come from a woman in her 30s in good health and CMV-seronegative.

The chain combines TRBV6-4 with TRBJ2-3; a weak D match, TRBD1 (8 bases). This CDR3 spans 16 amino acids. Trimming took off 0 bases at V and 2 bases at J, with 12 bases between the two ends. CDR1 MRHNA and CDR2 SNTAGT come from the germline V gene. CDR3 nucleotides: TGTGCCAGCAGTGACTCCACAGGGGGGGACACAGATACGCAGTATTTT. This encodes CASSDSTGGDTDTQYF.

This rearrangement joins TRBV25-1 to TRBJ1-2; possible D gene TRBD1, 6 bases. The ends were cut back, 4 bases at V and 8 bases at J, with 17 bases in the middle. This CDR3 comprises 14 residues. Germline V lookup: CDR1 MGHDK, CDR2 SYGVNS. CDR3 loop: CASSGWGLNGGYTF. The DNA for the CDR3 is TGTGCCAGCAGTGGCTGGGGGCTTAACGGGGGCTACACCTTC.

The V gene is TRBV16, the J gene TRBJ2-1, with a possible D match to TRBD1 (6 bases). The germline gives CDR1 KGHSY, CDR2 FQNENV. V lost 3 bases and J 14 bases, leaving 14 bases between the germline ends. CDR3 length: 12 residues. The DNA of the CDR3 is TGTGCCAGCAGCCAGACAGGCCCAATTGAGTTCTTC. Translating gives CASSQTGPIEFF. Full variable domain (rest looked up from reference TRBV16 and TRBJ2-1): GEEVAQTPKHLVRGEGQKAKLYCAPIKGHSYVFWYQQVLKNEFKFLISFQNENVFDETGMPKERFSAKCLPNSPCSLEIQATKLEDSAVYFCASSQTGPIEFFGPGTRLTVL.

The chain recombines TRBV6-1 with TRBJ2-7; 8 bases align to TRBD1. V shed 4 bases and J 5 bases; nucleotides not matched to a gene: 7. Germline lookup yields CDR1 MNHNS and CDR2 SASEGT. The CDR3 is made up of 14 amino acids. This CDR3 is CASSARGLDNEQYF. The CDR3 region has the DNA TGTGCCAGCAGTGCCAGGGGGCTTGATAACGAGCAGTACTTC.

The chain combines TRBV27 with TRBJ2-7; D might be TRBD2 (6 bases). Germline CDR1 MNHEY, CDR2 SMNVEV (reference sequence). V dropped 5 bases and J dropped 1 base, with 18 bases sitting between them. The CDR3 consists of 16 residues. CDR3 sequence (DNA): TGTGCCAGCAGTACATTAGCGGTAGGCTTATCCTACGAGCAGTACTTC. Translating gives CASSTLAVGLSYEQYF.

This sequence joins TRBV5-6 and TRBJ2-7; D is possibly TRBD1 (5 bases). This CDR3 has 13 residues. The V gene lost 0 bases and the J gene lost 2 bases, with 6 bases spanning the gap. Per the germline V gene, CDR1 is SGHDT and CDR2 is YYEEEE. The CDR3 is CASSLDRPYEQYF. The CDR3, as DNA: TGTGCCAGCAGCTTGGACAGGCCCTACGAGCAGTACTTC.

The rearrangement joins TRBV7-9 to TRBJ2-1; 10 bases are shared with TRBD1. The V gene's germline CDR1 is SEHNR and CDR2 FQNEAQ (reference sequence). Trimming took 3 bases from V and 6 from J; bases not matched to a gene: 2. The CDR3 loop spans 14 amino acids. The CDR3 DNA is TGTGCCAGCAGCTTGGGGACAGGGGTCAATGAGCAGTTCTTC. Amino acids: CASSLGTGVNEQFF. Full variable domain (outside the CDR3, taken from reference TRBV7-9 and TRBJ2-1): DTGVSQNPRHKITKRGQNVTFRCDPISEHNRLYWYRQTLGQGPEFLTYFQNEAQLEKSRLLSDRFSAERPKGSFSTLEIQRTEQGDSAMYLCASSLGTGVNEQFFGPGTRLTVL.

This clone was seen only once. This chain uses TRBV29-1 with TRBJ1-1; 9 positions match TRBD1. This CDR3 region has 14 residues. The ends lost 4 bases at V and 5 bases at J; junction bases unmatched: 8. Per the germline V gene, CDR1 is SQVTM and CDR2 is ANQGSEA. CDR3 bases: TGCAGCGTTGGGACAGGGGAACGAGGGACTGAAGCTTTCTTT. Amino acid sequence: CSVGTGERGTEAFF.

CDR3 nucleotide sequence: TGTGCCAGCAGCGACCACCGGGACAGCATATATGGCTACACCTTC. Its translation is CASSDHRDSIYGYTF. This chain links TRBV5-4 with TRBJ1-2, with 7 bases matching TRBD1. The CDR3 is made up of 15 amino acids. Germline V gene data show CDR1 as SGHNT and CDR2 as YYREEE (reference sequence). V gave up 4 bases and J gave up 5 bases; unmatched junction bases: 11.

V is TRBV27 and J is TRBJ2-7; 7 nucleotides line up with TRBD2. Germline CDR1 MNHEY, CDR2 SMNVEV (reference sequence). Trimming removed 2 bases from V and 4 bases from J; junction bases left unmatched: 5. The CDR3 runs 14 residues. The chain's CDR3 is CASSLGGSFYEQYF. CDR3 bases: TGTGCCAGCAGTTTAGGCGGGAGCTTTTACGAGCAGTACTTC.

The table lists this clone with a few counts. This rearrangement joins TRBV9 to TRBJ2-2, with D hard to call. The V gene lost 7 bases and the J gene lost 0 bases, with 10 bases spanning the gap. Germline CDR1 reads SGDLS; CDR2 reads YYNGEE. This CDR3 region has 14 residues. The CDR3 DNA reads TGTGCCAGCCAGGCAGCAACGAACACCGGGGAGCTGTTTTTT. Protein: CASQAATNTGELFF.

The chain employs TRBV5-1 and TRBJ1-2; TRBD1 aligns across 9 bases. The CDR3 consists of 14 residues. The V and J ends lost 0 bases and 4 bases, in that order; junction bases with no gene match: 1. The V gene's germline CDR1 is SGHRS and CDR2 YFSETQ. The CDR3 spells CASSLVDRGYGYTF. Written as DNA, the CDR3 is TGCGCCAGCAGCTTGGTGGACAGGGGCTATGGCTACACCTTC.

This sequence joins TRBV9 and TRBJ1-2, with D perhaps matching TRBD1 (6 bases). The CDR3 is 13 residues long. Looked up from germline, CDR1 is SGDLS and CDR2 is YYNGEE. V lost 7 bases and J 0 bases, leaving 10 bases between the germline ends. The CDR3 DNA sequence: TGTGCCAGCGTGGACAGATCTAACTATGGCTACACCTTC. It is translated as CASVDRSNYGYTF.

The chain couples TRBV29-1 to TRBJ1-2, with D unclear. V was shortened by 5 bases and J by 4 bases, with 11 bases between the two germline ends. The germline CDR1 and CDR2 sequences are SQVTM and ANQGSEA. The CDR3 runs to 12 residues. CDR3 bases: TGCAGCGTTAGAACAGCATCCTATGGCTACACCTTC. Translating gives CSVRTASYGYTF.

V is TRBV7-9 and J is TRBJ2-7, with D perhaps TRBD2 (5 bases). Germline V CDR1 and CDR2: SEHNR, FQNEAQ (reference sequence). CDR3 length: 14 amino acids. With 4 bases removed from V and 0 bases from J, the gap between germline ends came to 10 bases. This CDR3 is CASSSPRVSYEQYF. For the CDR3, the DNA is TGTGCCAGCAGCTCCCCGCGGGTCTCCTACGAGCAGTACTTC.

The CDR3 loop reads CASSFRSGSSYNEQFF. The CDR3 DNA is TGTGCCAGCAGTTTCCGTAGCGGGAGCTCCTACAATGAGCAGTTCTTC. The chain employs TRBV6-5 and TRBJ2-1; 9 bases map to TRBD2. Losses at the gene ends were 4 bases for V and 0 bases for J; bases not matched to a gene: 4. CDR3 size: 16 residues. The germline gives CDR1 MNHEY, CDR2 SVGAGI.

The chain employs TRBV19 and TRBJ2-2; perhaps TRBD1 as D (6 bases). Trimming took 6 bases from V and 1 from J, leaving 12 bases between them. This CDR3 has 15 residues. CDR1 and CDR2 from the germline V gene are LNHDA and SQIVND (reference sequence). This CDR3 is CASSPGTWNTGELFF. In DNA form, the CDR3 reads TGTGCCAGTAGCCCGGGGACATGGAACACCGGGGAGCTGTTTTTT.

The CDR3 DNA reads as TGTGCCAGCAGCCCTTTTACCGAGACTAGCGTCACAGATACGCAGTATTTT. This translates into CASSPFTETSVTDTQYF. This chain joins TRBV14 and TRBJ2-3; 8 bases are shared with TRBD2. The CDR3 sequence is 17 residues long. V was pared by 4 bases and J by 2 bases, with 11 bases of the junction left unmatched. Per germline, CDR1 SGHDN and CDR2 FVKESK.

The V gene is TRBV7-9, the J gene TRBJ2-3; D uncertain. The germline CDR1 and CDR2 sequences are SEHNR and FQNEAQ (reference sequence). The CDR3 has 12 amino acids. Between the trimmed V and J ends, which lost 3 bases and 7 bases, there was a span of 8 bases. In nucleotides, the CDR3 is TGTGCCAGCAGCTTGCGTGCGAATACGCAGTATTTT. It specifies CASSLRANTQYF.

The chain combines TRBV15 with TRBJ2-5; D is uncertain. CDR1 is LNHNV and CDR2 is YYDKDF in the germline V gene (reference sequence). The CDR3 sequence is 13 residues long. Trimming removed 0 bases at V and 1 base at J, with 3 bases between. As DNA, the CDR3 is TGTGCCACCAGCAGAGATCGCCAAGAGACCCAGTACTTC. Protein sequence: CATSRDRQETQYF.

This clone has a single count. DNA for the CDR3: TGTGCCAGCAGCTTTTCTGAGACCCAGTACTTC. Residues: CASSFSETQYF. The chain uses TRBV7-9 and TRBJ2-5; no clear D gene. The CDR3 runs to 11 residues. Trimming cost V 3 bases and J 5 bases, with 4 bases left between them. Germline V gene data show CDR1 as SEHNR and CDR2 as FQNEAQ (reference sequence).

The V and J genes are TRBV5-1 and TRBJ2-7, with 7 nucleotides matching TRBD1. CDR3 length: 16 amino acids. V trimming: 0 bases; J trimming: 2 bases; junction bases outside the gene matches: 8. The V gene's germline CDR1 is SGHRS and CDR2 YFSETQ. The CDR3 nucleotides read TGCGCCAGCAGCTTGGCGAGACGGACAGGCCCCTACGAGCAGTACTTC. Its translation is CASSLARRTGPYEQYF.

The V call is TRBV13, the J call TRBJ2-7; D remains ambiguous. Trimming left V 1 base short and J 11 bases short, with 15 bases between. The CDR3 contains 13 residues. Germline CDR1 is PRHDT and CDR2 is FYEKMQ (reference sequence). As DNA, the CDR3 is TGTGCCAGCAGCTTAGCCCCCTCTGATTCGGAGTACTTC. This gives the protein CASSLAPSDSEYF.

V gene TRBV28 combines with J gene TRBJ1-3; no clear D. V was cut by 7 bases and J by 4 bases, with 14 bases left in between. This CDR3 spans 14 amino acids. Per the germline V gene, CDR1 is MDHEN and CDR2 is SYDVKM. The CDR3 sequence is CASKEGRSGNTIYF. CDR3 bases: TGTGCCAGCAAGGAGGGTAGATCAGGAAACACCATATATTTT.

The CDR3 DNA reads TGTGCCAGCAGCCTAGGGGGGGTTGAGGGCTACACCTTC. Protein sequence: CASSLGGVEGYTF. This chain links TRBV7-8 with TRBJ1-2, with a tentative D call TRBD1 (6 bases). The CDR3 consists of 13 residues. Per the germline V gene, CDR1 is SGHVS and CDR2 is FQNEAQ. Trimming stripped 5 bases from V and 8 bases from J, with 15 bases between.

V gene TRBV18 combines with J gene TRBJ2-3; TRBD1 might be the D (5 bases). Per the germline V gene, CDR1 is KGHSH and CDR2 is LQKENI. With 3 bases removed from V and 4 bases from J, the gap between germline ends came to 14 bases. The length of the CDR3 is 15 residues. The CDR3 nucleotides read TGTGCCAGCTCACCTGGACAAGTCCTCGCAGATACGCAGTATTTT. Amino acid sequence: CASSPGQVLADTQYF.

The CDR3 DNA sequence: TGTGCCAGCAGTGAAGGGGGGACAGCCAACTATGGCTACACCTTC. It encodes CASSEGGTANYGYTF. The chain couples TRBV6-1 to TRBJ1-2, with 7 bases fitting TRBD1. Germline lookup yields CDR1 MNHNS and CDR2 SASEGT. V lost 1 base and J lost 2; bases outside the gene matches: 4. The CDR3 runs to 15 residues.

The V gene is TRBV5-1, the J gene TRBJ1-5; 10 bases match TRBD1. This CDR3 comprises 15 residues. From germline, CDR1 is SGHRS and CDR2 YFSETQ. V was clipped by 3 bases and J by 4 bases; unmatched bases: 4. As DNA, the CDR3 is TGCGCCAGCAGCTACGACAGGGGGCCAAATCAGCCCCAGCATTTT. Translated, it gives CASSYDRGPNQPQHF.

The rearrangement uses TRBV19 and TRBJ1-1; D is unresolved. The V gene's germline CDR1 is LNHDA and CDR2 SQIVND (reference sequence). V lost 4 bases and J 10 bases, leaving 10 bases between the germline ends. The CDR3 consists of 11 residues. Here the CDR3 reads CASSTIMSAFF. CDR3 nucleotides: TGTGCCAGTAGTACAATCATGTCAGCTTTCTTT.